The rows below give T cell receptor beta chains drawn from one sample of a study of CD8 T cells in ankylosing spondylitis. TCRdb used MiXCR to reprocess the 5' RACE reads, holding one entry per CDR3 protein. The sample shows some 450,000 distinct CDR3 sequences, approximately 17% of them seen only once. The specimen was blood, either unsorted or a sorted T cell fraction (not recorded which). These receptor sequences come from a male donor with ankylosing spondylitis. The CDR3 runs from the conserved cysteine through the conserved F or W. D genes are given only for firm matches. Clone sizes are given selectively: once, few, many, or a class where the clone is expanded.

v_call: TRBV2; clone_size: once; d_call: -; j_call: TRBJ1-6; cdr3_nt: TGTGCCAGCAGTGGGTCCGAATCACCCCTCCACTTT; cdr3_aa: CASSGSESPLHF
v_call: TRBV12-3/TRBV12-4; clone_size: many; d_call: TRBD1; j_call: TRBJ2-1; cdr3_nt: TGTGCCAGCAGACCTAATACAGGGGGCTCCTACAATGAGCAGTTCTTC; cdr3_aa: CASRPNTGGSYNEQFF
v_call: TRBV27; clone_size: -; d_call: TRBD2; j_call: TRBJ2-7; cdr3_nt: TGTGCCAGCAGTTTGATAGCGGGAAACTCCTACGAGCAGTACTTC; cdr3_aa: CASSLIAGNSYEQYF
v_call: TRBV7-9; clone_size: once; d_call: -; j_call: TRBJ2-7; cdr3_nt: TGTGCCAGCAGCTTTACAGGAGGTAGCCCCGAGCAGTACTTC; cdr3_aa: CASSFTGGSPEQYF
v_call: TRBV20-1; clone_size: -; d_call: -; j_call: TRBJ1-6; cdr3_nt: TGCAGTGCTAGAGTGGGGGGGGTCAGCCCTTATAATTCACCCCTCCACTTT; cdr3_aa: CSARVGGVSPYNSPLHF
v_call: TRBV7-9; clone_size: once; d_call: TRBD1; j_call: TRBJ2-3; cdr3_nt: TGTGCCAGCAGCTTAGCTGTAGGACAGGGTTATTTT; cdr3_aa: CASSLAVGQGYF
v_call: TRBV5-1; clone_size: few; d_call: -; j_call: TRBJ1-6; cdr3_nt: TGCGCCAGCAGCTTGGAGACAGAAGGAAATTCACCCCTCCACTTT; cdr3_aa: CASSLETEGNSPLHF
v_call: TRBV7-3; clone_size: few; d_call: TRBD2; j_call: TRBJ2-3; cdr3_nt: TGTGCCAGCAGCTTAACGGCGGGGGTCACAGATACGCAGTATTTT; cdr3_aa: CASSLTAGVTDTQYF
v_call: TRBV5-8; clone_size: few; d_call: -; j_call: TRBJ2-5; cdr3_nt: TGTGCCAGCAGCTTGGGGCAGTTTTATGAGACCCAGTACTTC; cdr3_aa: CASSLGQFYETQYF
v_call: TRBV5-1; clone_size: many; d_call: TRBD2; j_call: TRBJ2-5; cdr3_nt: TGCGCCAGCAGCTTGGCCGGAACGGGAGGGGGCCAAGAGACCCAGTACTTC; cdr3_aa: CASSLAGTGGGQETQYF
v_call: TRBV20-1; clone_size: -; d_call: TRBD2; j_call: TRBJ2-1; cdr3_nt: TGCAGTGCTAGGCGGGTGTCGGGAGGGGGGAATGAGCAGTTCTTC; cdr3_aa: CSARRVSGGGNEQFF
v_call: TRBV7-2; clone_size: many; d_call: -; j_call: TRBJ1-1; cdr3_nt: TGTGCCAGCAGCCTTACGGGGCAAATGAACACTGAAGCTTTCTTT; cdr3_aa: CASSLTGQMNTEAFF
v_call: TRBV20-1; clone_size: many; d_call: TRBD1; j_call: TRBJ2-7; cdr3_nt: TGCAGTGCCAAAGGACAGGTTAAAGGCGAGCAGTACTTC; cdr3_aa: CSAKGQVKGEQYF
v_call: TRBV6-6; clone_size: -; d_call: -; j_call: TRBJ1-5; cdr3_nt: TGTGCCAGCAATAACAGGTATCAGCCCCAGCATTTT; cdr3_aa: CASNNRYQPQHF
v_call: TRBV12-3/TRBV12-4; clone_size: -; d_call: TRBD1; j_call: TRBJ2-7; cdr3_nt: TGTGCCAGCAGTAGCGGGACAGGGGGCGCGGAGCTCGAGCAGTACTTC; cdr3_aa: CASSSGTGGAELEQYF
v_call: TRBV11-3; clone_size: few; d_call: TRBD1; j_call: TRBJ1-2; cdr3_nt: TGTGCCAGCAGCCCCCCCGGACAGGGTAGTAATGGCTACACCTTC; cdr3_aa: CASSPPGQGSNGYTF
v_call: TRBV4-1; clone_size: many; d_call: -; j_call: TRBJ1-5; cdr3_nt: TGCGCCAGCAGCCAAGGGTTGGGGGGGCGCGGGGAAAATCAGCCCCAGCATTTT; cdr3_aa: CASSQGLGGRGENQPQHF
v_call: TRBV5-1; clone_size: -; d_call: TRBD2; j_call: TRBJ2-5; cdr3_nt: TGCGCCAGCAGCCCCCTAAGCGGGGGGGCTAGAGAGACCCAGTACTTC; cdr3_aa: CASSPLSGGARETQYF
v_call: TRBV27; clone_size: -; d_call: -; j_call: TRBJ2-5; cdr3_nt: TGTGCCAGCAGTGGACAGACCCAAGAGACCCAGTACTTC; cdr3_aa: CASSGQTQETQYF
v_call: TRBV18; clone_size: -; d_call: -; j_call: TRBJ2-1; cdr3_nt: TGTGCCAGCTCACCACCGGGCTTCGGCAGTGAGCAGTTCTTC; cdr3_aa: CASSPPGFGSEQFF
v_call: TRBV5-1; clone_size: -; d_call: TRBD1; j_call: TRBJ1-2; cdr3_nt: TGCGCCAGCAGCTTGCAGGGGGTCGGCAACTATGGCTACACCTTC; cdr3_aa: CASSLQGVGNYGYTF
v_call: TRBV11-2; clone_size: -; d_call: -; j_call: TRBJ1-6; cdr3_nt: TGTGCCAGCAGCCCCACTTTGTTAGGGCGCAATTCACCCCTCCACTTT; cdr3_aa: CASSPTLLGRNSPLHF
v_call: TRBV19; clone_size: -; d_call: -; j_call: TRBJ2-1; cdr3_nt: TGTGCCAGCACAACAGGGAAGGCCTACAATGAGCAGTTCTTC; cdr3_aa: CASTTGKAYNEQFF
v_call: TRBV20-1; clone_size: -; d_call: TRBD2; j_call: TRBJ2-7; cdr3_nt: TGCAGTGCTAGACCCCGGGGAGCGGGAGACGACGAGCAGTACTTC; cdr3_aa: CSARPRGAGDDEQYF
v_call: TRBV3-1; clone_size: -; d_call: TRBD1; j_call: TRBJ1-1; cdr3_nt: TGTGCCAGCAGCCAAACAGGGGCAGTAGCTGAAGCTTTCTTT; cdr3_aa: CASSQTGAVAEAFF
v_call: TRBV20-1; clone_size: many; d_call: TRBD2; j_call: TRBJ2-1; cdr3_nt: TGCAGTGCATCCTTTGCGGGAGGCCCCAACCTCAATGAGCAGTTCTTC; cdr3_aa: CSASFAGGPNLNEQFF
v_call: TRBV7-6; clone_size: -; d_call: -; j_call: TRBJ1-6; cdr3_nt: TGTGCCAGCAGCTCCATGGGGGGTGGGGCAAATAATTCACCCCTCCACTTT; cdr3_aa: CASSSMGGGANNSPLHF
v_call: TRBV5-1; clone_size: -; d_call: -; j_call: TRBJ1-2; cdr3_nt: TGCGCCAGCAGCTTGGAAGGTCATACGGGTAACTATGGCTACACCTTC; cdr3_aa: CASSLEGHTGNYGYTF
v_call: TRBV5-1; clone_size: -; d_call: -; j_call: TRBJ1-2; cdr3_nt: TGCGCCAGCAGCTTTTCCTGGGATCCTAACTATGGCTACACCTTC; cdr3_aa: CASSFSWDPNYGYTF
v_call: TRBV20-1; clone_size: -; d_call: -; j_call: TRBJ1-3; cdr3_nt: TGCAGTGCTAGGCGGGGGCGAGGAAACACCATATATTTT; cdr3_aa: CSARRGRGNTIYF
v_call: TRBV6-1; clone_size: -; d_call: TRBD2; j_call: TRBJ2-2; cdr3_nt: TGTGCCAGCAGTGAGGAGCGGGGGTACACCGGGGAGCTGTTTTTT; cdr3_aa: CASSEERGYTGELFF
v_call: TRBV7-8; clone_size: few; d_call: TRBD2; j_call: TRBJ2-3; cdr3_nt: TGTGCCAGCAGCCCCTTGACTAGCGGGGGGTCAGATACGCAGTATTTT; cdr3_aa: CASSPLTSGGSDTQYF
v_call: TRBV7-9; clone_size: many; d_call: -; j_call: TRBJ2-3; cdr3_nt: TGTGCCAGCAGCTACGCGGATACGCAGTATTTT; cdr3_aa: CASSYADTQYF
v_call: TRBV27; clone_size: -; d_call: -; j_call: TRBJ1-2; cdr3_nt: TGTGCCAGCAGTTTAGCTGGGGGCGATTTGGGCAGGCGCTACACCTTC; cdr3_aa: CASSLAGGDLGRRYTF
v_call: TRBV27; clone_size: few; d_call: -; j_call: TRBJ2-3; cdr3_nt: TGTGCCAGCAGTTTTTCTTCTAGCACAGATACGCAGTATTTT; cdr3_aa: CASSFSSSTDTQYF
v_call: TRBV28; clone_size: -; d_call: -; j_call: TRBJ2-3; cdr3_nt: TGTGCCAGCAGTTTGGTAGGGACCACACGACTCGTCACAGATACGCAGTATTTT; cdr3_aa: CASSLVGTTRLVTDTQYF
v_call: TRBV7-3; clone_size: few; d_call: -; j_call: TRBJ2-6; cdr3_nt: TGTGCCAGCAGCTTAATGGACTCTGGGGCCAACGTCCTGACTTTC; cdr3_aa: CASSLMDSGANVLTF
v_call: TRBV28; clone_size: -; d_call: TRBD1; j_call: TRBJ2-1; cdr3_nt: TGTGCCAGCAGTATTCCCGGGACAGGGGGCGGGAATGAGCAGTTCTTC; cdr3_aa: CASSIPGTGGGNEQFF
v_call: TRBV12-3/TRBV12-4; clone_size: many; d_call: -; j_call: TRBJ2-2; cdr3_nt: TGTGCCAGCAGTTTAGCGAGCGGGGAGCTGTTTTTT; cdr3_aa: CASSLASGELFF
v_call: TRBV6-2/TRBV6-3; clone_size: -; d_call: -; j_call: TRBJ2-7; cdr3_nt: TGTGCCAGCGTGACTTCAGGTGGGGAGATTGCCTACGAGCAGTACTTC; cdr3_aa: CASVTSGGEIAYEQYF
v_call: TRBV3-1; clone_size: few; d_call: -; j_call: TRBJ1-4; cdr3_nt: TGTGCCAGCAGCCAAGGAGGTTTGGCTAATGAAAAACTGTTTTTT; cdr3_aa: CASSQGGLANEKLFF
v_call: TRBV28; clone_size: few; d_call: -; j_call: TRBJ1-1; cdr3_nt: TGTGCCAGCAGTTTATATCAGGGGACGATGAACACTGAAGCTTTCTTT; cdr3_aa: CASSLYQGTMNTEAFF
v_call: TRBV6-5; clone_size: -; d_call: -; j_call: TRBJ1-2; cdr3_nt: TGTGCCAGCAGTTTAAGCGATGTAGCTAACTATGGCTACACCTTC; cdr3_aa: CASSLSDVANYGYTF
v_call: TRBV12-3/TRBV12-4; clone_size: few; d_call: -; j_call: TRBJ2-1; cdr3_nt: TGTGCCAGCAGTTTAAGGGCAGGGGATTACAATGAGCAGTTCTTC; cdr3_aa: CASSLRAGDYNEQFF
v_call: TRBV24-1; clone_size: few; d_call: TRBD2; j_call: TRBJ2-1; cdr3_nt: TGTGCCACCAGTGACGCTAGCGGGAGGGACGCTGAGCAGTTCTTC; cdr3_aa: CATSDASGRDAEQFF
v_call: TRBV25-1; clone_size: -; d_call: -; j_call: TRBJ1-2; cdr3_nt: TGTGCCAGCAGTGAAGAAGGTTCGGGGCGGAATGGCTACACCTTC; cdr3_aa: CASSEEGSGRNGYTF
v_call: TRBV6-1; clone_size: -; d_call: -; j_call: TRBJ2-7; cdr3_nt: TGTGCCAGCAGTAAAAACCACCCCCCCTACGAGCAGTACTTC; cdr3_aa: CASSKNHPPYEQYF
v_call: TRBV7-9; clone_size: few; d_call: TRBD2; j_call: TRBJ2-3; cdr3_nt: TGTGCCAGCCTGACTAGCGGGAGTACAGATACGCAGTATTTT; cdr3_aa: CASLTSGSTDTQYF
v_call: TRBV15; clone_size: -; d_call: -; j_call: TRBJ2-3; cdr3_nt: TGTGCCACCAGCCTAGGTATAATCAGGGGCGCCCCAGATACGCAGTATTTT; cdr3_aa: CATSLGIIRGAPDTQYF
v_call: TRBV6-1; clone_size: -; d_call: -; j_call: TRBJ1-1; cdr3_nt: TGTGCCAGTAAAGAAAGCTTCACTGAAGCTTTCTTT; cdr3_aa: CASKESFTEAFF
v_call: TRBV20-1; clone_size: -; d_call: -; j_call: TRBJ1-1; cdr3_nt: TGCAGTGCTAGAGATAGGTCTTTTGAAGCTTTCTTT; cdr3_aa: CSARDRSFEAFF
v_call: TRBV10-3; clone_size: many; d_call: TRBD2; j_call: TRBJ2-1; cdr3_nt: TGTGCCATCAGGCCTAGCGGGGGTTACTCCTACAATGAGCAGTTCTTC; cdr3_aa: CAIRPSGGYSYNEQFF
v_call: TRBV29-1; clone_size: many; d_call: -; j_call: TRBJ2-4; cdr3_nt: TGCAGCGTGATAGGCAGAGGACTAGCCAAAAACATTCAGTACTTC; cdr3_aa: CSVIGRGLAKNIQYF